A single sample gave rise to the 14 T cell receptor beta chains below, sequenced in a study of molecular identifiers for immune sequencing clone quantification. TCRdb reprocessed the PCR reads via MiXCR and lists one record per CDR3 protein. The repertoire holds 8,300 or so distinct CDR3 sequences, with 35% as singletons. Sequencing was done on a sample of naive CD8+ T cells from blood, with Jurkat cell RNA spiked in. The subset: FACS-sorted CD8+CD4-CCR7+CD45RA+ naive T cells. Receptors originate from a human donor in good health. Some libraries in this study had Jurkat cell RNA spiked in.

This chain joins TRBV16 and TRBJ1-3; D is unresolved. Germline V gene data show CDR1 as KGHSY and CDR2 as FQNENV. The CDR3 runs 13 residues. Trimming took 4 bases from V and 3 from J, leaving 7 bases between them. The CDR3 reads CASSPGLGNTIYF. CDR3 nucleotides: TGTGCCAGCAGCCCTGGCCTTGGAAACACCATATATTTT.

The CDR3 sequence: CSVEERLAGGETQYF. The CDR3, as DNA: TGCAGCGTTGAAGAGCGGCTAGCGGGAGGAGAGACCCAGTACTTC. The genes are TRBV29-1 and TRBJ2-5, with 11 bases fitting TRBD2. Germline assignment: CDR1 SQVTM and CDR2 ANQGSEA. The CDR3 has 15 residues. V lost 0 bases, J lost 4 bases, and 4 bases stayed unmatched.

This clonotype was observed a few times. The V gene is TRBV13, the J gene TRBJ2-3, with a weak D call TRBD1 (5 bases). V lost 5 bases to trimming and J lost 4 bases, with 10 bases between them. The CDR3 sequence is 13 residues long. Looked up from germline, CDR1 is PRHDT and CDR2 is FYEKMQ (reference sequence). CDR3 nucleotides: TGTGCCAGCAGCACTTCAGGGTCAGATACGCAGTATTTT. This encodes CASSTSGSDTQYF.

The table lists this clonotype with a few counts. J is TRBJ1-1 and V is TRBV28; possible D gene TRBD1, 5 bases. CDR1 MDHEN and CDR2 SYDVKM come from the germline V gene. The V end lost 3 bases, the J end lost 6 bases, and 17 bases lay between the germline ends. The CDR3 extends over 15 amino acids. The CDR3 loop reads CASSFSQGPSSEAFF. In nucleotides, the CDR3 is TGTGCCAGCAGTTTTTCTCAGGGCCCGAGTTCTGAAGCTTTCTTT.

This clonotype came up a few times. The CDR3 nucleotides are TGTGCCAGCAGCCCCCTACTAGCGCAGACCTACGAGCAGTACTTC. Its translation: CASSPLLAQTYEQYF. The chain couples TRBV4-2 to TRBJ2-7; 7 bases are shared with TRBD2. Germline V CDR1 and CDR2: LGHNA, YNFKEQ. V was pared by 4 bases and J by 2 bases, with 8 bases of the junction left unmatched. The CDR3 covers 15 residues.

The chain couples TRBV12-3 or TRBV12-4 to TRBJ2-7; perhaps D is TRBD1 or TRBD2 (5 bases each). The CDR3 has 14 residues. V lost 3 bases, J lost 5 bases, and 14 bases lay in between. This CDR3 reads CASSFVRDPNEQYF. The CDR3 DNA reads as TGTGCCAGCAGTTTCGTAAGGGACCCCAACGAGCAGTACTTC.

The genes are TRBV24-1 and TRBJ2-1; D unclear. There are 16 residues in the CDR3. Germline V CDR1 and CDR2: KGHDR, SFDVKD. V was pared by 4 bases and J by 2 bases, with 14 bases between. The CDR3 loop reads CATSDRVAPTYNEQFF. CDR3 DNA sequence: TGTGCCACCAGTGACCGTGTGGCTCCCACCTACAATGAGCAGTTCTTC.

The chain combines TRBV4-1 with TRBJ2-3; no clear D gene. Trimming removed 4 bases from V and 6 bases from J, with 11 bases in between. The CDR3 is 13 amino acids. The germline V gene encodes CDR1 MGHRA and CDR2 YSYEKL. CDR3 nucleotides: TGCGCCAGCAGCCGACCGACTGGTGATACGCAGTATTTT. Its protein product is CASSRPTGDTQYF.

The CDR3: CASSCEGRGQPQHF. CDR3 sequence (DNA): TGTGCCAGCAGTTGTGAGGGGCGTGGTCAGCCCCAGCATTTT. V gene TRBV28 combines with J gene TRBJ1-5; the D gene is possibly TRBD1 (5 bases). The CDR3 covers 14 residues. The V end lost 4 bases, the J end lost 6 bases, and 13 bases lay between the germline ends. Germline-derived CDR1 and CDR2 are MDHEN and SYDVKM.

This clonotype came up once. This sequence may be a read error, since a much larger clone differs from it by one base. The chain couples TRBV24-1 to TRBJ2-5, with D unclear. V shed 3 bases and J shed 5 bases, with 6 bases lying between them. Germline assignment: CDR1 KGHDR and CDR2 SFDVKD. CDR3 length: 12 residues. As DNA, the CDR3 is TGTGCCACCAGTGATATCCGCGAGACCCAGTACTTC. It specifies CATSDIRETQYF.

By share, this clonotype ranks as medium-sized. V gene TRBV4-3 combines with J gene TRBJ2-7, with D maybe TRBD1 (6 bases). CDR3 length: 13 amino acids. Germline CDR1 is LGHNA and CDR2 is YSLEER. V was cut by 3 bases and J by 4 bases, with 10 bases left in between. The CDR3 loop is CASSHEQGYEQYF. The CDR3 bases are TGCGCCAGCAGCCATGAACAGGGTTACGAGCAGTACTTC.

This clonotype was seen a few times. V gene TRBV6-5 combines with J gene TRBJ2-7; D perhaps matches TRBD2 (5 bases). The CDR3 is 14 amino acids. V shed 6 bases and J shed 3 bases, with 15 bases lying between them. Germline CDR1 MNHEY, CDR2 SVGAGI. The CDR3 region is CASSRFGEGYEQYF. The CDR3, as DNA: TGTGCCAGCAGCCGATTTGGTGAGGGCTACGAGCAGTACTTC.

Only one count was recorded for this clonotype. The V gene is TRBV24-1, the J gene TRBJ2-5, with D maybe TRBD2 (5 bases). Germline CDR1 reads KGHDR; CDR2 reads SFDVKD. Trimming removed 5 bases from V and 2 bases from J, with 14 bases in between. The CDR3 runs to 15 residues. The CDR3 reads CATSVAEGMQETQYF. In nucleotides, the CDR3 is TGTGCCACCAGTGTGGCTGAGGGCATGCAAGAGACCCAGTACTTC.

This clonotype was observed a few times. This sequence joins TRBV12-3 or TRBV12-4 and TRBJ2-3, with 8 bases matching TRBD2. CDR3 size: 16 residues. V lost 3 bases, J lost 0 bases, and 5 bases stayed unmatched. The CDR3 loop is CASSFSLAASTDTQYF. In DNA form, the CDR3 reads TGTGCCAGCAGTTTCTCACTAGCGGCTAGCACAGATACGCAGTATTTT.